This TCR beta chain was recovered during a study of T cells in localized non-small cell lung cancer (dated by TCRdb to 2018 to 2021). For the wider study: The study examined T cell repertoires in hundreds of patients with early-stage NSCLC and compared tumors with uninvolved tumor-adjacent lungs. The cohort consisted of around 250 treatment-naive NSCLC patients whose localized lung tumors had been resected. NSCLC patients had a mean age of approximately 70 years, and about 140 were male and over 85 female. Summary of the overall study and its limitations: Because multi-region tumor sequencing was not done, intratumor heterogeneity could not be ruled out. Longer overall survival was associated with higher T cell density in blood, whereas shorter survival was associated with higher clonality in adjacent lung. Of the top 100 tumor clones, a median of roughly 57 were detected in paired uninvolved adjacent lung; roughly 29 were also among that lung's top 100. Because the study design was exploratory, TCR variables were selected using unadjusted p-values without false-discovery rate correction. Uninvolved tumor-adjacent lung showed the highest T cell clonality, higher than tumor, which suggests more focused antigenic responses in the adjacent lung.

Uninvolved adjacent lung was sampled at least 2 cm away from the tumor margin, and two independent pathologists confirmed that the tissue had no atypia. At diagnosis, tumor, uninvolved tumor-adjacent lung and peripheral blood were collected and then preserved as a mix of FFPE and fresh-frozen material. The immunoSEQ Assay was used to sequence TCR beta CDR3 regions from DNA. The published analysis was carried out like this. To compute T cell density, TCR beta template counts were normalized to usable DNA, which was estimated by amplifying housekeeping genes. The preseqR package was used to estimate richness by extrapolating to 400,000 templates for PBMC samples and to 120,000 templates for tissue samples. Clonality was calculated as one minus Pielou's evenness. Differential abundance testing on productive amino-acid clonotypes, with a minimum total count of 5 and an alpha of 0.1, was used to identify tissue-enriched TCRs. The Jaccard Index and the Morisita Overlap Index were used to quantify repertoire overlap between compartments. GLIPH grouped TCR beta CDR3s together with public tetramer-defined viral CDR3s, and a viral motif had to include at least three viral sequences and also show V-gene enrichment. The clones in this table, taken by TCRdb from immuneACCESS, are in-frame only. Not every clone is retained; where verified, under half of the shortfall comes from an unresolved V gene, and the cause of the rest is unknown. That table gives V, J and clone size, and the DNA gave D and trimming. This sample lists approximately 2,300 clones; less than 40% were detected once. The top ten clones comprise about 11% of the sample.

The CDR3 has 16 amino acids, counting the end cysteine and phenylalanine. The entry retains the CDR3 DNA only, 48 bases that are in frame from base 1. The CDR1 and CDR2 encoded by the germline V gene are SGDLS and YYNGEE. Trimming at the junction amounts to 5 bases on V and 2 bases on J, and the germline ends lie 20 bases apart. For this clone: The antigen it binds to is not known. Qualities for individual bases were not recorded, and no much larger clone is one base off.

The chain joins TRBV9 to TRBJ2-7, with TRBD2 as a weak D call on 5 bases. This receptor was taken from a female donor over 55 with stage I squamous cell lung carcinoma. Material: normal lung tissue next to the tumor, obtained before any cancer treatment. The nucleotide sequence is given as TGTGCCAGCAGTGAACCTACCGCGGGTAGGGCCTACGAGCAGTACTTC. Translated, it gives CASSEPTAGRAYEQYF.